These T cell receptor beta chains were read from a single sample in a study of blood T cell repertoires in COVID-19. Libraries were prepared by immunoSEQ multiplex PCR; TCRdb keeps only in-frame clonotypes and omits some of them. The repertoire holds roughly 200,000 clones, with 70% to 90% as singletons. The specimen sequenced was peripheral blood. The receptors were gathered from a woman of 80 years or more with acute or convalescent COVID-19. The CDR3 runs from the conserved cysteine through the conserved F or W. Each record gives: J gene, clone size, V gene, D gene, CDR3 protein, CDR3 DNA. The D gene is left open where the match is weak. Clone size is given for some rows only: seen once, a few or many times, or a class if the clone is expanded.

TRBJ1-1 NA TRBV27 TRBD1 CASSQTGASTEAFF TGTGCCAGCAGTCAGACAGGGGCGAGCACTGAAGCTTTCTTT
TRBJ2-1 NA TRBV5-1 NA CASSWDGSSYNEQFF TGCGCCAGCAGCTGGGACGGGAGCTCCTACAATGAGCAGTTCTTC
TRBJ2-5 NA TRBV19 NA CASSIGGGRGAAYETQYF TGTGCCAGTAGTATAGGAGGCGGCAGGGGGGCCGCGTACGAGACCCAGTACTTC
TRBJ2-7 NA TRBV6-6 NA CASSRTNPGQGYEQYF TGTGCCAGCAGTCGAACTAACCCGGGACAAGGGTACGAGCAGTACTTC
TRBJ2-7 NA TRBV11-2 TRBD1 CASSRGTGATSYEQYF TGTGCCAGCAGCCGGGGAACAGGGGCGACCTCCTACGAGCAGTACTTC
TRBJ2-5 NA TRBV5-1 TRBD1 CASSTWTGTGSTQYF TGCGCCAGCAGCACTTGGACCGGGACAGGGTCGACCCAGTACTTC
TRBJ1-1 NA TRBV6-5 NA CASKEKGQPNTEAFF TGTGCCAGCAAAGAAAAGGGACAACCGAACACTGAAGCTTTCTTT
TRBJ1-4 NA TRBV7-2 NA CASSLALKESATNEKLFF TGTGCCAGCAGCTTAGCGCTAAAGGAGAGTGCAACTAATGAAAAACTGTTTTTT
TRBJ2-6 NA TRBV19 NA CASSTSAQGGANVLTF TGTGCCAGTAGTACTAGCGCACAAGGTGGGGCCAACGTCCTGACTTTC
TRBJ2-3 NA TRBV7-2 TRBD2 CASSLAGGIADTQYF TGTGCCAGCAGCTTAGCGGGAGGGATCGCAGATACGCAGTATTTT
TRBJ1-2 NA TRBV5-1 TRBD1 CASTPGDRAGYGYTF TGCGCCAGCACCCCCGGGGACAGGGCTGGCTATGGCTACACCTTC
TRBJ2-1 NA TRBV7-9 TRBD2 CASSLAGGNEQFF TGTGCCAGCAGCTTAGCGGGGGGGAATGAGCAGTTCTTC
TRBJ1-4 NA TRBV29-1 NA CSVGAGAEKLFF TGCAGCGTTGGGGCAGGGGCTGAAAAACTGTTTTTT
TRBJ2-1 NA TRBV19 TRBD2 CASTDPRGGDNEQFF TGTGCCAGTACTGACCCTAGGGGAGGGGACAATGAGCAGTTCTTC
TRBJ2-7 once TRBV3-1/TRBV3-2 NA CASSQGLGSSYEQYF TGTGCCAGCAGCCAAGGTCTAGGGAGCTCCTACGAGCAGTACTTC